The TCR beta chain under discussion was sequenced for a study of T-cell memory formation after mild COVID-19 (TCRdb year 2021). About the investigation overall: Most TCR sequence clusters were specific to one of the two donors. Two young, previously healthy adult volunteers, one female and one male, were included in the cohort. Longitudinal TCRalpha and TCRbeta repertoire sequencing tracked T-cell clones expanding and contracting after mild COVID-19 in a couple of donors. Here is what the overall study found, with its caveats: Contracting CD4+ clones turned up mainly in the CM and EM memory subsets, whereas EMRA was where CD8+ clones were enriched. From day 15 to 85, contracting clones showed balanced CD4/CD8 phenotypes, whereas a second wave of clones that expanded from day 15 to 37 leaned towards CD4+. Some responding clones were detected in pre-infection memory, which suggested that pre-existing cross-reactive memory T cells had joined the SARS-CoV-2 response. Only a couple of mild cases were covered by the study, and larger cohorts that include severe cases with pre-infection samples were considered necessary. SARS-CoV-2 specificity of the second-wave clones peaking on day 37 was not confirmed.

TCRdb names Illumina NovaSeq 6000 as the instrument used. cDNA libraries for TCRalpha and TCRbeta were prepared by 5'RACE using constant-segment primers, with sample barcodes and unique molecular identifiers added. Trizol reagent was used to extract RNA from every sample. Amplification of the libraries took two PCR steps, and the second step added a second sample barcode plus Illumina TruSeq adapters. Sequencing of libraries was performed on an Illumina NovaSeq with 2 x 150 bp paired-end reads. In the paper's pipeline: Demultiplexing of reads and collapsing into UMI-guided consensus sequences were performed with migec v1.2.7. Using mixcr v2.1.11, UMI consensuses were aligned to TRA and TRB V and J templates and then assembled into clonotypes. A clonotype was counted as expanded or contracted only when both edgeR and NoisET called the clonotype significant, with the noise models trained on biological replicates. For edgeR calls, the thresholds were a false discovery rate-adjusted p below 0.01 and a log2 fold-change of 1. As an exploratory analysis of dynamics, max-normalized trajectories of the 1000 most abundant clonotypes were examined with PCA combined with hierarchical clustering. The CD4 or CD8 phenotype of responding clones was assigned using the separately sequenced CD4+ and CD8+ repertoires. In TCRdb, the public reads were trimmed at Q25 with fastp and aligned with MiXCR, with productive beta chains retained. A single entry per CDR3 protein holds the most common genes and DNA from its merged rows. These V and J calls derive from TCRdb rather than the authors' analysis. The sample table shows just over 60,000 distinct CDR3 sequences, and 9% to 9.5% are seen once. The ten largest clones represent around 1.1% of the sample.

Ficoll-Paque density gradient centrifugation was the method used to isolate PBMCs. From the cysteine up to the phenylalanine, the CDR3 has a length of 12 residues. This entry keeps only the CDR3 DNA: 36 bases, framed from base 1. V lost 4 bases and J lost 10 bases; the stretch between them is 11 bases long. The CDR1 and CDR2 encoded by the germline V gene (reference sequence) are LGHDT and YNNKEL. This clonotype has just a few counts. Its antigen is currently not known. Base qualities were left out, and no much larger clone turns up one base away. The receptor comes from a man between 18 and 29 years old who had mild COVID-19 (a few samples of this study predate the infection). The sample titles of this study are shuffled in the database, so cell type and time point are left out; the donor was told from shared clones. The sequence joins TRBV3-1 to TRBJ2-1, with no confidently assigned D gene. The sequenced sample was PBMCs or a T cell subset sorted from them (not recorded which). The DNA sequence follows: TGTGCCAGCAGCCCCCAGAACGACGAGCAGTTCTTC. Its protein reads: CASSPQNDEQFF.